This passage covers 23 T cell receptor beta chains from one sample sequenced in a study of T-cell memory formation after mild COVID-19. TCRdb re-called the 5' RACE reads through MiXCR, storing one row per CDR3 protein. The sample has around 200,000 distinct CDR3 sequences; about 21% are singletons. The sample was PBMCs or a T cell subset sorted from them (not recorded which). These receptors were taken from an adult woman who had mild COVID-19 (a few samples of this study predate the infection). Cell type and time point are not known.

This clonotype has a handful of counts. The chain employs TRBV7-2 and TRBJ2-2; the D is unclear. The CDR3 runs 14 residues. V was shortened by 5 bases and J by 0 bases, with 7 bases between the two germline ends. The germline CDR1 and CDR2 sequences are SGHTA and FQGNSA. CDR3 coding DNA: TGTGCCAGCAGCCCACGTCCGAACACCGGGGAGCTGTTTTTT. This sequence encodes CASSPRPNTGELFF.

V gene TRBV5-1 combines with J gene TRBJ1-2; 10 nucleotides agree with TRBD1. The junction had 9 bases not matched to a gene; V was cut back by 0 bases and J by 13 bases. Germline V CDR1 and CDR2: SGHRS, YFSETQ. This CDR3 has 14 residues. The CDR3 DNA reads TGCGCCAGCAGCTTGGCCCTCGGGACAGGGGCTTTCACCTTC. Its protein product is CASSLALGTGAFTF.

This clonotype has more than one count but fewer than ten. V and J are TRBV29-1 and TRBJ2-7; D unresolved. Trimming shortened V by 3 bases and J by 4 bases, and 10 bases separated the two germline ends. The CDR3 is made up of 12 amino acids. CDR1 and CDR2 from the germline V gene are SQVTM and ANQGSEA. The CDR3 nucleotides read TGCAGCGTTGATGATGCGGAATACGAGCAGTACTTC. As protein: CSVDDAEYEQYF.

This clonotype was detected only a few times. The rearrangement uses TRBV7-6 and TRBJ2-7, with TRBD1 matching over 7 bases. Germline CDR1 reads SGHVS; CDR2 reads FNYEAQ. The CDR3 length is 16 residues. V trimming: 4 bases; J trimming: 0 bases; junction bases outside the gene matches: 9. The CDR3 nucleotides are TGTGCCAGCAGCTCAGGACAGGCGGCAAGCTCCTACGAGCAGTACTTC. Amino acids: CASSSGQAASSYEQYF.

This clonotype was found a few times. The rearrangement uses TRBV6-2 or TRBV6-3 and TRBJ2-1, with D unresolved. Trimming left V 6 bases short and J 8 bases short, with 11 bases between. Germline-derived CDR1 and CDR2 are MNHEY and SVGEGT. The CDR3 consists of 12 residues. In nucleotides, the CDR3 is TGTGCCAGCAGCTGGGGTTGGGATGAGCAGTTCTTC. Protein product: CASSWGWDEQFF.

The chain uses TRBV7-6 and TRBJ2-5; D call uncertain. The V and J ends lost 5 bases and 0 bases respectively, with 19 bases between them. CDR3 size: 17 residues. Germline CDR1 reads SGHVS; CDR2 reads FNYEAQ. CDR3 nucleotide sequence: TGTGCCAGCAGCCTTTCTATCCCCCTCGGGTACCAAGAGACCCAGTACTTC. It yields the protein CASSLSIPLGYQETQYF.

This clonotype has only a few counts. The chain employs TRBV27 and TRBJ1-1, with a weak D call TRBD1 (5 bases). From germline, CDR1 is MNHEY and CDR2 SMNVEV (reference sequence). V lost 5 bases and J 4 bases, leaving 14 bases between the germline ends. The CDR3 consists of 14 residues. The CDR3 loop is CASSLTRVGTEAFF. CDR3 DNA sequence: TGTGCCAGCAGTCTAACCAGGGTGGGCACTGAAGCTTTCTTT.

The chain joins TRBV24-1 to TRBJ1-5; TRBD1 agrees at 9 bases. V lost 4 bases to trimming and J lost 1 base; unmatched junction nucleotides: 7. The CDR3 spans 17 residues. Germline values: CDR1 KGHDR, CDR2 SFDVKD. Here the CDR3 reads CATSEGPQGASNQPQHF. CDR3 nucleotide sequence: TGTGCCACCAGTGAAGGGCCACAGGGGGCAAGCAATCAGCCCCAGCATTTT.

The genes are TRBV7-8 and TRBJ2-5; TRBD2 matches 13 bases. With V trimmed by 5 bases and J by 5 bases, 8 bases remained unmatched. Germline-derived CDR1 and CDR2 are SGHVS and FQNEAQ. This CDR3 has 16 residues. Here the CDR3 reads CASSPTSGGARETQYF. The CDR3 DNA follows: TGTGCCAGCAGCCCCACTAGCGGGGGGGCACGGGAGACCCAGTACTTC.

V and J are TRBV4-2 and TRBJ2-7, with a tentative D call TRBD1 (6 bases). V lost 4 bases and J 2 bases, leaving 15 bases between the germline ends. The CDR3 covers 15 residues. Germline V gene data show CDR1 as LGHNA and CDR2 as YNFKEQ. The CDR3 bases are TGTGCCAGCAGCCCGGTCCGCCAGGGGACCTACGAGCAGTACTTC. Protein sequence: CASSPVRQGTYEQYF.

The chain links TRBV27 to TRBJ2-7, with TRBD2 as a possible D gene (5 bases). The CDR3 spans 14 residues. V lost 2 bases to trimming and J lost 2 bases, with 10 bases between them. Germline loops: CDR1 MNHEY, CDR2 SMNVEV (reference sequence). The CDR3 loop is CASSLRGAAYEQYF. The CDR3 DNA reads as TGTGCCAGCAGTTTAAGAGGAGCGGCCTACGAGCAGTACTTC.

The rearrangement joins TRBV7-8 to TRBJ1-2; tentatively, D is TRBD1 (6 bases). Germline loops: CDR1 SGHVS, CDR2 FQNEAQ. V lost 4 bases, J lost 0 bases, and 9 bases lay in between. This CDR3 is built from 14 residues. CDR3 loop: CASSSDRSNYGYTF. CDR3 nucleotides: TGTGCCAGCAGCTCAGACAGGTCTAACTATGGCTACACCTTC.

A word on this clonotype: This may be a read error: a much more frequent sequence differs by one nucleotide. V usage is TRBV5-6 and J usage is TRBJ1-1; D not certain. The CDR3 loop spans 13 amino acids. V was shortened by 0 bases and J by 0 bases, with 3 bases between the two germline ends. Germline V CDR1 and CDR2: SGHDT, YYEEEE. In DNA, the CDR3 is TGTGCCAGCAGCTTGGTGTTGAACACTGAAGCTTTCTTT. Encoded protein: CASSLVLNTEAFF.

The chain recombines TRBV20-1 with TRBJ2-1; the D call may be TRBD1 or TRBD2 (6 bases each). Germline V gene sequence: CDR1 DFQATT, CDR2 SNEGSKA (reference sequence). V was trimmed by 6 bases and J by 6 bases, leaving 15 bases between them. The CDR3 consists of 13 residues. The CDR3 loop reads CSAAAGRGNEQFF. The CDR3 DNA reads as TGCAGTGCCGCAGCGGGCAGGGGCAATGAGCAGTTCTTC.

This chain links TRBV6-6 with TRBJ2-5, with 8 bases identical to TRBD1. V was clipped by 5 bases and J by 5 bases; unmatched bases: 13. The V gene's germline CDR1 is MNHNY and CDR2 SVGAGI (reference sequence). The CDR3 contains 16 residues. As DNA, the CDR3 is TGTGCCAGCAGTCCCGGGACAGGCCGAGTCGGGGAGACCCAGTACTTC. Protein sequence: CASSPGTGRVGETQYF.

V is TRBV9 and J is TRBJ2-7; D tentatively reads TRBD1 or TRBD2 (5 bases each). V lost 0 bases, J lost 1 base, and 14 bases lay in between. Germline V gives CDR1 SGDLS, CDR2 YYNGEE. This CDR3 has 16 amino acids. The CDR3 DNA follows: TGTGCCAGCAGCGTAGGGGACGGAATAGGGTCCTACGAGCAGTACTTC. Encoded protein: CASSVGDGIGSYEQYF.

The chain carries TRBV10-3 and TRBJ2-7; tentative D call: TRBD1 (6 bases). V dropped 6 bases and J dropped 0 bases, with 9 bases sitting between them. The CDR3 consists of 13 residues. Germline V gene lookup returns CDR1 ENHRY and CDR2 SYGVKD. CDR3 sequence: CAISNRDSYEQYF. CDR3 nucleotide sequence: TGTGCCATCAGCAACAGGGACTCCTACGAGCAGTACTTC.

This clonotype was seen more than once but under ten times. The rearrangement uses TRBV28 and TRBJ2-1; D assignment may be TRBD1 or TRBD2 (6 bases each). Trimming cost V 5 bases and J 3 bases, with 20 bases left between them. Looked up from germline, CDR1 is MDHEN and CDR2 is SYDVKM. The CDR3 is 17 amino acids. In nucleotides, the CDR3 is TGTGCCAGCAGTATTACAGGGTCGGGGGTTGTCTACAATGAGCAGTTCTTC. Protein product: CASSITGSGVVYNEQFF.

This clonotype has a handful of counts. The genes are TRBV6-5 and TRBJ1-1; D ambiguous. The CDR3 runs 10 residues. The germline V gene has CDR1 MNHEY and CDR2 SVGAGI. Trimming stripped 7 bases from V and 11 bases from J, with 11 bases between. CDR3 amino acids: CASTFRMAFF. As DNA, the CDR3 is TGTGCCAGCACCTTTCGCATGGCTTTCTTT.

CDR3 sequence (DNA): TGTGCCAGCAGCTTAGTAGGGGGGGACAGGGGATCCGAGCAGTACTTC. As protein: CASSLVGGDRGSEQYF. The chain uses TRBV7-6 and TRBJ2-7; 10 bases are a match to TRBD1. Germline trimming cut 1 base from V and 6 bases from J; bases unmatched to any gene: 9. There are 16 residues in the CDR3. Germline-derived CDR1 and CDR2 are SGHVS and FNYEAQ.

The chain employs TRBV29-1 and TRBJ1-2; 7 bases map to TRBD1. The ends lost 7 bases at V and 0 bases at J; junction bases unmatched: 5. The CDR3 loop spans 13 amino acids. The germline gives CDR1 SQVTM, CDR2 ANQGSEA. The CDR3 region has the DNA TGCAGCGACCGACAGGGAGCTAACTATGGCTACACCTTC. It specifies CSDRQGANYGYTF.

The chain links TRBV7-2 to TRBJ2-3, with TRBD2 as a possible D gene (6 bases). Germline CDR1 reads SGHTA; CDR2 reads FQGNSA. V was clipped by 8 bases and J by 1 base, with 16 bases between them. The CDR3 consists of 15 residues. The CDR3, as DNA: TGTGCCAGCCCTCGAGTCGGCGGGGGCACAGATACGCAGTATTTT. Translating it yields CASPRVGGGTDTQYF.

This sequence joins TRBV11-3 and TRBJ2-1; 11 nucleotides align to TRBD2. This CDR3 contains 16 residues. Trimming at V came to 5 bases and at J to 3 bases, leaving 6 bases not matched to a gene. Germline V gene data show CDR1 as SGHNT and CDR2 as YENEEA. The CDR3 bases are TGTGCCAGCAGCCCCCGACTAGCGGGACACTACAATGAGCAGTTCTTC. Its protein is CASSPRLAGHYNEQFF.